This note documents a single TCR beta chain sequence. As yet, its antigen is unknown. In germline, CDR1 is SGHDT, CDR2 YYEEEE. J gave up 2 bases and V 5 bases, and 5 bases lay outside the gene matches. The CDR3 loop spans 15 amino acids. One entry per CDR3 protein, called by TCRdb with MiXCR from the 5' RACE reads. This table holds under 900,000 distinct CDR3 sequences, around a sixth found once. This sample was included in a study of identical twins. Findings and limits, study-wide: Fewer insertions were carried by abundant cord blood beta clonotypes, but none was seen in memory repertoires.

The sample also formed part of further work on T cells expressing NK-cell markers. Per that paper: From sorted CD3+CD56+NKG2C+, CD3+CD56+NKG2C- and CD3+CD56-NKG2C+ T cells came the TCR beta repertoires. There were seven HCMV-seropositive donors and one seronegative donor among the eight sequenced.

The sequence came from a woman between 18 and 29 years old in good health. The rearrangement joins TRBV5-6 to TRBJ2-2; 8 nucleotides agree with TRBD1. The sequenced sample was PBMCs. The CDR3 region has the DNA TGTGCCAGCAGGATGGGACAGGTTAACACCGGGGAGCTGTTTTTT. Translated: CASRMGQVNTGELFF. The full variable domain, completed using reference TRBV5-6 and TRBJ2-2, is DAGVTQSPTHLIKTRGQQVTLRCSPKSGHDTVSWYQQALGQGPQFIFQYYEEEERQRGNFPDRFSGHQFPNYSSELNVNALLLGDSALYLCASRMGQVNTGELFFGEGSRLTVL.